The clone carrying this T cell receptor beta chain has a handful of counts. Its antigen is unknown. The data derive from a study of T cells in localized non-small cell lung cancer. Harvested at least 2 cm beyond the tumor margin, adjacent lung showed no atypia. TCRdb's copy holds only in-frame clones and misses some; the assay was immunoSEQ multiplex PCR. The sample contains hundreds of clones, roughly 25% of which appear only once. This CDR3 is 14 amino acids long. Per the germline V gene, CDR1 is LNHNV and CDR2 is YYDKDF (reference sequence). With 8 bases removed from V and 3 bases from J, the gap between germline ends came to 17 bases. Findings and limits, study-wide: Uninvolved adjacent lung, not tumor, had the highest T cell clonality. Appearances in adjacent lung were noted for a median approximately 52 of the top 100 tumor clones. Owing to sequencing of a solitary tumor region, heterogeneity cannot be discounted.

The rearrangement links TRBV15 to TRBJ2-7; D perhaps matches TRBD1 (7 bases). The TCR comes from a male donor older than 55 with stage III lung adenocarcinoma. Sequences were derived from normal lung tissue next to the tumor, sampled before any cancer treatment. CDR3 protein: CATGGGDTLYEQYF. CDR3 sequence (DNA): TGTGCCACCGGAGGGGGCGATACTCTCTACGAGCAGTACTTC.